These 9 T cell receptor beta chains share one sample of origin, sequenced in a study of identifying expanded T cells in peripheral blood. Some clones are missing from TCRdb's copy, which holds only in-frame ones; the method was immunoSEQ multiplex PCR. The sample lists around 81,000 clones; about 88% were seen once. The sequencing sample was made of blood. These receptors all come from a person aged 18-70 years in good health.

The chain joins TRBV4-1 to TRBJ2-1, with unresolved D. Per germline, CDR1 MGHRA and CDR2 YSYEKL. The CDR3 is 16 amino acids. V lost 6 bases to trimming and J lost 0 bases, with 15 bases between them. Here the CDR3 DNA reads TGCGCCAGCAGGGTCTCGGTGGTTAACTCCTACAATGAGCAGTTCTTC. Amino acids: CASRVSVVNSYNEQFF.

This chain uses TRBV11-3 with TRBJ1-1; TRBD1 aligns across 9 bases. The V gene end was trimmed by 5 bases and the J gene end by 2 bases; junction bases not matched to a gene: 3. The germline CDR1 and CDR2 sequences are SGHNT and YENEEA. CDR3 length: 14 residues. CDR3 coding DNA: TGTGCCAGCAGCGCACAGGGGGCTAACACTGAAGCTTTCTTT. It is translated as CASSAQGANTEAFF.

The CDR3 reads CASSLGQDTDTQYF. Written as DNA, the CDR3 is TGTGCCAGCAGCTTGGGACAGGACACAGATACGCAGTATTTT. This chain links TRBV5-5 with TRBJ2-3; D is possibly TRBD1 (6 bases). The CDR3 consists of 14 residues. Trimming took 0 bases from V and 2 from J, leaving 7 bases between them. From germline, CDR1 is SGHKS and CDR2 YYEKEE (reference sequence).

The chain uses TRBV2 and TRBJ1-2; D might be TRBD1 (5 bases). Trimming shortened V by 2 bases and J by 6 bases, and 7 bases separated the two germline ends. The CDR3 consists of 12 residues. In germline, CDR1 is SNHLY, CDR2 FYNNEI. This CDR3 reads CASSETGDGYTF. DNA for the CDR3: TGTGCCAGCAGTGAAACGGGGGATGGCTACACCTTC.

CDR3 in amino acids: CASSSRRDRGLGNEQFF. The CDR3 nucleotides are TGTGCCAGCAGCTCACGCCGGGACAGGGGGCTCGGTAATGAGCAGTTCTTC. The chain links TRBV7-2 to TRBJ2-1; TRBD1 agrees at 12 bases. With V trimmed by 4 bases and J by 7 bases, 11 bases remained unmatched. From germline, CDR1 is SGHTA and CDR2 FQGNSA. The CDR3 contains 17 residues. The complete variable domain, with remaining parts taken from reference TRBV7-2 and TRBJ2-1, reads GAGVSQSPSNKVTEKGKDVELRCDPISGHTALYWYRQSLGQGLEFLIYFQGNSAPDKSGLPSDRFSAERTGGSVSTLTIQRTQQEDSAVYLCASSSRRDRGLGNEQFFGPGTRLTVL.

The chain has TRBV5-1 and TRBJ1-1, with TRBD1 as a possible D gene (6 bases). Germline lookup yields CDR1 SGHRS and CDR2 YFSETQ. The length of the CDR3 is 15 residues. V lost 1 base to trimming and J lost 0 bases, with 10 bases between them. The CDR3 protein is CASSLSQGMNTEAFF. The CDR3 DNA follows: TGCGCCAGCAGCTTGTCCCAGGGGATGAACACTGAAGCTTTCTTT.

CDR3 bases: TGTGCCTGGAGTGCCTATTACTACGAGCAGTACTTC. This translates into CAWSAYYYEQYF. The V gene is TRBV30, the J gene TRBJ2-7, with no clear D. V was trimmed by 1 base and J by 3 bases, leaving 7 bases between them. This CDR3 contains 12 residues. The germline V gene encodes CDR1 GTSNPN and CDR2 SVGIG (reference sequence).

The chain combines TRBV9 with TRBJ2-1; 8 bases line up with TRBD1. The ends lost 4 bases at V and 2 bases at J; junction bases unmatched: 5. This CDR3 is built from 15 residues. Germline CDR1 reads SGDLS; CDR2 reads YYNGEE. CDR3 nucleotides: TGTGCCAGCAGCCTTGACAGGGGCACCTACAATGAGCAGTTCTTC. This sequence encodes CASSLDRGTYNEQFF.

This clone was seen more than once but under ten times. The chain combines TRBV6-1 with TRBJ2-1; possible D gene TRBD1, 6 bases. Trimming left V 2 bases short and J 9 bases short, with 20 bases between. The CDR3 sequence is 16 residues long. Germline assignment: CDR1 MNHNS and CDR2 SASEGT. The CDR3 spells CASSEYWGITGIEQFF. Written as DNA, the CDR3 is TGTGCCAGCAGTGAATATTGGGGGATTACAGGGATTGAGCAGTTCTTC.